A selection of T cell receptor beta chains follows, all from one sample in a study of T-cell reconstitution after alpha-beta-depleted transplantation in children. Using its own MiXCR run on the PCR reads, TCRdb lists one record per CDR3 protein. Of around 130,000 distinct CDR3 sequences in the sample, roughly 10% are singletons; the top ten hold about 24%. The sample here was PBMCs, mostly from graft donor cells, taken 180 days after TCRalphabeta/CD19-depleted stem cell transplant. The receptors shown here come from a girl younger than two who had a stem cell transplant for combined immunodeficiency, so the T cells may come from the graft donor. Both conserved end residues are part of each CDR3. The D gene is left open where the match is weak. A row's size may be missing; if present it is once, few, many or a size class.

TRBV20-1	few	TRBD2	TRBJ2-1	CSARGGIAGRSYNEQFF	TGCAGTGCTAGAGGGGGGATAGCGGGCCGCTCCTACAATGAGCAGTTCTTC
TRBV5-1	few	.	TRBJ2-3	CASKLQGTDTQYF	TGCGCCAGCAAACTACAGGGCACAGATACGCAGTATTTT
TRBV25-1	.	TRBD1	TRBJ1-4	CASSESVGGASEKLFF	TGTGCCAGCAGTGAATCGGTAGGGGGCGCGAGTGAAAAACTGTTTTTT
TRBV29-1	.	.	TRBJ2-2	CSVGYYRGGDGELFF	TGCAGCGTGGGATACTACAGGGGCGGGGACGGGGAGCTGTTTTTT
TRBV29-1	many	TRBD1	TRBJ2-5	CSVSSGGKETQYF	TGCAGCGTTAGCTCAGGGGGCAAGGAGACCCAGTACTTC
TRBV11-2	few	.	TRBJ1-3	CASSLTINTIYF	TGTGCCAGCAGCTTAACCATAAACACCATATATTTT
TRBV7-2	.	TRBD1	TRBJ1-2	CASSLVDRGVYGYTF	TGTGCCAGCAGCTTAGTGGACAGGGGGGTCTATGGCTACACCTTC
TRBV5-1	.	.	TRBJ1-1	CASSWGTTNTEAFF	TGCGCCAGCAGCTGGGGGACAACGAACACTGAAGCTTTCTTT
TRBV20-1	.	.	TRBJ2-7	CSASPGRYEQYF	TGCAGTGCTAGTCCCGGCCGGTACGAGCAGTACTTC
TRBV7-8	few	.	TRBJ2-7	CASSLAPRSGKGEQYF	TGTGCCAGCAGCTTAGCGCCCCGTAGCGGTAAAGGCGAGCAGTACTTC
TRBV6-2/TRBV6-3	once	.	TRBJ2-7	CASSLSGVGYEQYF	TGTGCCAGCAGTTTATCAGGGGTTGGCTACGAGCAGTACTTC
TRBV7-2	many	TRBD2	TRBJ2-5	CASSLNGLAGEETQYF	TGTGCCAGCAGCTTAAACGGACTAGCGGGAGAAGAGACCCAGTACTTC
TRBV5-5	.	TRBD1	TRBJ1-2	CASSSRTGGSEGYTF	TGTGCCAGCAGCTCCAGGACAGGGGGCTCAGAGGGCTACACCTTC
TRBV2	few	.	TRBJ1-2	CASSSLTRVRGYTF	TGTGCCAGCAGTTCTCTTACAAGAGTGCGGGGCTACACCTTC
TRBV7-2	.	TRBD1	TRBJ2-1	CASSPRDRVGVFF	TGTGCCAGCAGCCCCCGAGACAGGGTTGGGGTGTTCTTC
TRBV20-1	many	.	TRBJ1-1	CSARGRVETEAFF	TGCAGTGCTAGAGGCAGGGTCGAGACTGAAGCTTTCTTT
TRBV12-3/TRBV12-4	few	.	TRBJ2-6	CASSPNRGLSGANVLTF	TGTGCCAGCAGTCCCAACAGGGGACTCTCTGGGGCCAACGTCCTGACTTTC
TRBV9	few	.	TRBJ2-7	CASSVSDSEQYF	TGTGCCAGCAGCGTAAGTGATAGCGAGCAGTACTTC
TRBV5-1	many	TRBD1	TRBJ1-1	CASHGQGGTEAFF	TGCGCCAGCCACGGACAGGGTGGCACTGAAGCTTTCTTT
TRBV7-9	few	.	TRBJ2-7	CASSLAPGLSYYEQYF	TGTGCCAGCAGCTTAGCTCCGGGACTCTCCTACTACGAGCAGTACTTC
TRBV10-3	many	TRBD1	TRBJ2-7	CAISGTGNYEQYF	TGTGCCATCAGTGGGACAGGGAACTACGAGCAGTACTTC
TRBV6-2/TRBV6-3	few	.	TRBJ1-5	CASSYGGGPSNQPQHF	TGTGCCAGCAGTTACGGGGGGGGTCCTAGCAATCAGCCCCAGCATTTT
TRBV6-5	few	.	TRBJ1-5	CASSLTLSNQPQHF	TGTGCCAGCAGTTTGACACTTAGCAATCAGCCCCAGCATTTT
TRBV7-9	.	.	TRBJ2-7	CASSLPSYEQYF	TGTGCCAGCAGCTTACCTTCCTACGAGCAGTACTTC